This TCR beta chain was obtained from a study of cytomegalovirus exposure and HLA in healthy donors (dated by TCRdb to 2016 to 2017). Notes on the research overall: An earlier analysis of roughly 570 of the donors reported 250 to 300 Gb of sequence data and around 110 million unique TCR beta sequences obtained from around 180 million T cells. Donor age, sex, ethnicity and CMV serostatus were collected together with the repertoire data. HLA typing included class I and class II loci at four-digit resolution. The study used immunosequencing to profile the T cell repertoires of 666 subjects and linked those repertoires to cytomegalovirus serostatus. Of the approximately 400 genotyped donors, approximately 83% fell in the genetic ancestry cluster associated with self-reported Caucasian donors. Four or five DR-DQ haplotypes were handled as single units for association and clustering because linkage in the cohort was strong. In the later analysis, no new phenotypic data were used to find candidate immune exposures; instead, reliance was placed on TCR beta sequences and their occurrence across donors. Every discovery cohort repertoire had been produced on one sequencing platform. The study was designed to test whether signatures of past pathogen exposure could be identified by cataloging public T cell receptors. To decide whether each TCR beta V gene segment behaved as functional or pseudogenic, an earlier analysis of approximately 600 of the donors relied on high-throughput TCR beta sequencing. The number of typed donors differed by locus: about 629-630 for A, B, C, DRB1 and DQB1; 522 for DQA1; roughly 600 for DPA1; and around 450 for DPB1. Along with the roughly 670-subject first cohort, a separate validation cohort of 120 different subjects was used. A later genetic analysis used genome-wide SNP genotypes for about 65% of the roughly 700 donors, treating that subset as a discovery cohort. An early release that covered about 640 HLA-typed donors contained approximately 300 gigabases of sequencing data and roughly 84 million unique TCR sequences. In a later analysis, previously published TCR beta repertoires from 666 donors were re-analyzed and high-resolution HLA genotyping was added so that TCR occurrence patterns could be studied. Among about 390 genotyped donors of the cohort, an average of approximately 250,000 unique TCR beta nucleotide sequences were sequenced per donor, roughly a sixth of them non-productive. To predict cytomegalovirus infection status, the study brought together high-throughput TCR immunosequencing, statistical association of individual TCRs with disease status, and machine learning. Broad study findings and their caveats: Strong co-occurrence of HLA alleles, especially DR and DQ, made assigning TCR associations to individual alleles difficult. Most CMV-associated TCR beta chains appeared to be HLA-restricted in a later analysis, and the HLA associations seemed to be driven largely by CMV exposure. Immune exposure information for the cohort was limited to CMV serostatus. Cytomegalovirus status was reported to be diagnosed by the classifier with high specificity and sensitivity in both the original and validation cohorts. In a later genetic analysis, a missense DCLRE1C variant was associated with V-gene and J-gene trimming of TCR beta chains, and the association was replicated in an independent cohort. Correlated functional status among segregating V segments might be attributable to linkage disequilibrium, but an unknown experimental factor could not be ruled out. A few of the identified cytomegalovirus-associated TCR beta chains were confirmed in vitro to be specific for cytomegalovirus antigens. A later analysis associated some 17,000 TCR beta sequences with specific HLA alleles at a false discovery rate of 0.05. In a later analysis, HLA-associated TCR beta chains were found to be more clonally expanded and to have lower generation probabilities than equally common non-associated chains. Because HLA typing was unavailable for some donors at each locus, only the typed subset was used in association tests. According to a later genetic analysis, donors in an Asian-associated ancestry cluster had fewer N-insertions in productive TCRs than the approximately 650-donor mean. In a later analysis, TCR association rates were found to vary across HLA loci, with the most associated TCRs seen for DRB1 alleles and the fewest for HLA-C alleles. The presence/absence analyses assumed that sequencing depth was roughly uniform across donors, and that assumption may not be true. Most TCR sequences were observed very rarely across donors, whereas some public TCRs were present in many individuals. A later analysis reported that several top co-occurrence clusters appeared linked to parvovirus B19, influenza, CMV and Epstein-Barr virus. According to the authors, the approach could potentially be generalized to other disease states and immunological phenotypes. The sequencing pipeline was judged likely to have produced a cluster of highly shared sequence variants as a technical artifact. A further reported finding was that TCR beta sequences accurately predicted the HLA-A and HLA-B alleles for most subjects in the first cohort. Because counts were too low, fewer than 20 rarely observed V segments, including chromosome 9 orphons, were excluded from the earlier analysis of fewer than 650 of the donors. The 87-base-pair reads could not distinguish some IMGT-functional V segments, including TRBV6-2 and TRBV6-3, so those segments were excluded. A total of fewer than 200 TCR beta chains were listed by the study as associated with cytomegalovirus. Only TCR beta chains were sequenced in this cohort, and the absence of alpha or paired-chain data limited detectable features. In an earlier analysis of about 550 of the donors, most TCR beta V segments were observed in productive rearrangements about 87% or about 30% of the time, broadly matching IMGT annotations.

The cohort comprised 670 or so healthy bone marrow donors. Cohort members were all nominally healthy when sampled, although unrecorded immune exposures were likely present. The donor was CMV seropositive and belonged to the group of 250 to 350 seropositive cohort members. A peripheral blood sample was collected from each donor, and TCR beta sequencing was performed on peripheral blood mononuclear cells. Genomic DNA extraction from the blood cell samples was performed with the Qiagen DNeasy Blood Extraction Kit. The receptor library was made with the immunoSEQ multiplex PCR assay. For the multiplex PCR, a mixture combining 60 forward primers for TCR Vbeta segments and 13 reverse primers for TCR Jbeta segments was used. The CDR3 region of rearranged TCR beta genes was amplified from genomic DNA with a multiplex PCR assay. Amplified TCR beta libraries were sequenced as 87-base-pair reads on the Illumina HiSeq System. The study's own analysis went as follows. In a later analysis, some 80 million unique TCR beta chains were counted across the roughly 670 repertoires, and approximately 11 million of these chains were shared by at least two donors. To remove PCR and sequencing errors, raw reads were error-corrected and collapsed into unique sequences using a nearest-neighbor algorithm that merged closely related sequences. Alignment of CDR3 sequences to IMGT reference sequences was used to assign V, D and J gene segments. For a sequence to be retained, a match of at least six nucleotides was required to both a V gene segment and a J gene segment. A rearrangement counted as productive if the CDR3 had no stop codons and remained in frame with V and J, and every other rearrangement counted as non-productive. Following IMGT convention, CDR3 was defined as the stretch from the second conserved V-encoded cysteine to the conserved J-encoded phenylalanine. The earlier analysis of fewer than 750 of the donors excluded sequences that lacked an unambiguous match to a single V gene segment. In an earlier analysis of 587 of the donors, a V segment was called functional when productive rearrangements were above 56.7%, and segregating when the standard deviation between donors exceeded 5%. A statistical classification framework was built for diagnosing cytomegalovirus status from the catalog of TCR beta chain sequences. A later analysis assigned V and J genes by comparing TCR nucleotide sequences with IMGT/GENE-DB human TR gene sequences. The TCRdist pipeline was used in a later analysis to assign CDR3 sequences and most-parsimonious VDJ recombination scenarios. In a later analysis, every TCR beta chain was defined by the combination of its CDR3 amino acid sequence and its V-gene family, and reads without a unique V-gene family were dropped. As a way to deal with suspected cross-contamination and a sequencing artifact, a later analysis dropped hundreds of nucleotide sequences that were highly shared and had low generation probability. In a later analysis, a clonal expansion index was calculated for each public chain from normalized within-repertoire ranks of inferred template counts. In a later analysis, generation probabilities were computed with a VDJ recombination model fitted to out-of-frame rearrangements, and the resulting probabilities were checked against IGoR. In a later analysis, TCR-TCR, TCR-HLA and TCR-CMV co-occurrence was scored with hypergeometric tests, and a repertoire-size bias correction was applied to TCR pairs. To estimate false discovery rates, a later analysis permuted the HLA or CMV assignments 20 times. In a later analysis, co-occurring TCRs were grouped using DBSCAN, and TCRdist sequence similarity was added for clustering within HLA-allele-positive subsets. For co-occurrence clustering, repertoires with fewer than 30,000 or more than 120,000 public chains were excluded, along with a handful of repertoires with anomalous nucleotide sharing. TCRdb holds this immuneACCESS table with in-frame rearrangements only. Some clones are missing; in checked studies, unresolved V genes explain under half, and the rest has no known cause. The DNA was the basis for D and trimming; V, J and clone size are from that table. The sample table holds under 200,000 clones, of which roughly 77% were seen once. The ten biggest clones cover about 7.7% of the sample.

About this clone: It has no known antigen specificity. The input lacks base qualities; no much larger clone sits a single base away.

Relative to germline, V is missing 6 bases and J is missing 9 bases, with 5 bases of the junction outside any gene match. Its CDR3 holds 13 amino acids, cysteine through phenylalanine. The sequence is cut down to CDR3 DNA, 39 bases in frame from base 1. CDR1 and CDR2, per the germline V gene, are SGHTS and YDEGEE. The chain uses TRBV5-8 and TRBJ1-6; 8 bases in the middle match TRBD1. Sequenced sample: PBMCs. This TCR derives from a middle-aged woman in good health and CMV-seropositive. The bases are TGTGCCAGCATTTACAGGGGGAGTTCACCCCTCCACTTT. This sequence encodes CASIYRGSSPLHF.